The 16 T cell receptor beta chains listed next were all sequenced from one sample in a study of identifying expanded T cells in peripheral blood (dated by TCRdb to the late 2010s). Receptor libraries were prepared by the immunoSEQ multiplex PCR assay. Drawn from immuneACCESS, this table holds only the in-frame rearrangements with V and J called that TCRdb kept. Clones are partly lost; checked studies trace under half to an unresolved V gene and leave the rest unexplained. For this sample the table gives some 78,000 clones, of which approximately 90% were detected only once. The ten largest account for around 20% of the sample. The sample taken for sequencing was blood. Source of these receptors: a person between 18 and 70 years old in good health.

V gene TRBV19 combines with J gene TRBJ2-5; D possibly matches TRBD1 or TRBD2 (6 bases each). The ends were cut back, 8 bases at V and 5 bases at J, with 21 bases in the middle. This CDR3 region has 15 residues. Germline-derived CDR1 and CDR2 are LNHDA and SQIVND (reference sequence). The CDR3 loop is CASRSGGTSRETQYF. Written as DNA, the CDR3 is TGTGCCAGTCGATCTGGCGGGACAAGCAGGGAGACCCAGTACTTC.

This rearrangement joins TRBV5-8 to TRBJ2-5; TRBD2 is a possible D gene (5 bases). V was trimmed by 0 bases and J by 5 bases, leaving 14 bases between them. The CDR3 extends over 15 amino acids. CDR1 and CDR2 (germline): SGHTS, YDEGEE. The CDR3 DNA follows: TGTGCCAGCAGCTTGGCCGGGCTAGCACGGGAGACCCAGTACTTC. Translating gives CASSLAGLARETQYF.

The rearrangement uses TRBV4-2 and TRBJ1-4, with 9 bases lining up with TRBD1. There are 15 residues in the CDR3. V trimming: 0 bases; J trimming: 8 bases; junction bases outside the gene matches: 4. Germline V CDR1 and CDR2: LGHNA, YNFKEQ. CDR3 region: CASSQEGTGREKLFF. The CDR3 DNA reads as TGTGCCAGCAGCCAAGAGGGGACAGGGCGGGAAAAACTGTTTTTT.

The rearrangement uses TRBV27 and TRBJ1-6, with a weak D call TRBD1 (5 bases). Between the trimmed V and J ends, which lost 2 bases and 8 bases, there was a span of 7 bases. CDR3 size: 13 residues. Germline V gives CDR1 MNHEY, CDR2 SMNVEV (reference sequence). CDR3: CASSLGGDSPLHF. CDR3 DNA: TGTGCCAGCAGTTTAGGGGGGGATTCACCCCTCCACTTT.

V and J are TRBV18 and TRBJ2-7; tentative D call: TRBD1 (6 bases). Trimming took off 3 bases at V and 7 bases at J, with 16 bases between the two ends. The CDR3 totals 14 residues. The germline CDR1 and CDR2 sequences are KGHSH and LQKENI. As DNA, the CDR3 is TGTGCCAGCTCACCGGACAGAACTACGTTGGAGCAGTACTTC. The encoded protein is CASSPDRTTLEQYF.

The chain's CDR3 is CASSESGWNTGELFF. In nucleotides, the CDR3 is TGTGCCAGCAGTGAATCCGGGTGGAACACCGGGGAGCTGTTTTTT. This rearrangement joins TRBV6-1 to TRBJ2-2; D is unclear. This CDR3 spans 15 amino acids. The V and J ends lost 2 bases and 1 base respectively, with 8 bases between them. Per the germline V gene, CDR1 is MNHNS and CDR2 is SASEGT.

V gene TRBV20-1 combines with J gene TRBJ2-7; D tentatively reads TRBD1 or TRBD2 (5 bases each). V was shortened by 6 bases and J by 6 bases, with 12 bases between the two germline ends. Germline V gene lookup returns CDR1 DFQATT and CDR2 SNEGSKA (reference sequence). This CDR3 comprises 11 residues. CDR3 residues: CSAVGVSEQYF. The DNA for the CDR3 is TGCAGTGCCGTGGGGGTTTCCGAGCAGTACTTC.

The V call is TRBV7-9, the J call TRBJ2-3; TRBD2 matches 7 bases. This CDR3 contains 14 residues. CDR1 is SEHNR and CDR2 is FQNEAQ in the germline V gene (reference sequence). The V gene end was trimmed by 5 bases and the J gene end by 0 bases; junction bases not matched to a gene: 2. The CDR3 sequence is CASSRGDSTDTQYF. CDR3 DNA: TGTGCCAGCAGCCGGGGGGACAGCACAGATACGCAGTATTTT.

The V and J genes are TRBV14 and TRBJ2-7; D perhaps matches TRBD2 (5 bases). Germline V lookup: CDR1 SGHDN, CDR2 FVKESK. This CDR3 has 11 amino acids. V dropped 5 bases and J dropped 9 bases, with 11 bases sitting between them. The CDR3 sequence is CASSSGLGQYF. As DNA, the CDR3 is TGTGCCAGCAGCTCAGGACTGGGGCAGTACTTC.

Concerning this clone itself: In the same sample, other DNA sequences code for this CDR3. This sequence joins TRBV5-6 and TRBJ2-1; D is possibly TRBD1 or TRBD2 (5 bases each). V dropped 0 bases and J dropped 4 bases, with 8 bases sitting between them. The germline V gene has CDR1 SGHDT and CDR2 YYEEEE. The CDR3 is made up of 14 amino acids. The CDR3 DNA follows: TGTGCCAGCAGCTTGGGGGGGTCTTACAATGAGCAGTTCTTC. Protein: CASSLGGSYNEQFF.

This clone was recorded only once. The CDR3 bases are TGCGCCAGCAGCTTGCAAAGTAACTCCTACAATGAGCAGTTCTTC. Protein sequence: CASSLQSNSYNEQFF. This chain connects TRBV5-1 to TRBJ2-1; no clear D. In germline, CDR1 is SGHRS, CDR2 YFSETQ. CDR3 size: 15 residues. V lost 1 base and J lost 0, with 8 bases in between.

The CDR3 region has the DNA TGTGCCAGCAGCTTAGTTTATCAGAGCGTGAGTTACTACGAGCAGTACTTC. It encodes CASSLVYQSVSYYEQYF. The chain uses TRBV7-9 and TRBJ2-7, with D unresolved. This CDR3 comprises 17 residues. CDR1 is SEHNR, CDR2 FQNEAQ, per germline (reference sequence). Deletions cut 1 base from V and 3 bases from J, with 19 bases between.

The gene calls are TRBV18 and TRBJ1-1, with D tentatively TRBD1 (5 bases). The CDR3 covers 13 residues. With 5 bases removed from V and 4 bases from J, the gap between germline ends came to 11 bases. Germline CDR1 is KGHSH and CDR2 is LQKENI. CDR3 coding DNA: TGTGCCAGCTCATCCTCTCAGGGCACTGAAGCTTTCTTT. Its protein is CASSSSQGTEAFF.

The rearrangement links TRBV6-5 to TRBJ1-5; D is unclear. This CDR3 has 15 residues. The V end lost 6 bases, the J end lost 0 bases, and 12 bases lay between the germline ends. From germline, CDR1 is MNHEY and CDR2 SVGAGI. CDR3: CASSPRLGSNQPQHF. The CDR3 DNA follows: TGTGCCAGCAGCCCTCGGTTGGGTAGCAATCAGCCCCAGCATTTT.

J is TRBJ2-7 and V is TRBV10-3; weak D call: TRBD2 (6 bases). Trimming stripped 9 bases from V and 0 bases from J, with 18 bases between. CDR3 length: 15 residues. Per the germline V gene, CDR1 is ENHRY and CDR2 is SYGVKD. Here the CDR3 DNA reads TGTGCCATACACGGGGGTTCGAAGGGCTCCTACGAGCAGTACTTC. Its protein product is CAIHGGSKGSYEQYF.

The rearrangement uses TRBV4-3 and TRBJ2-7; D might be TRBD1 (6 bases). Germline V gene sequence: CDR1 LGHNA, CDR2 YSLEER. The germline V and J ends were trimmed by 5 bases and 7 bases, with 18 bases remaining between them. CDR3 length: 14 residues. CDR3 coding DNA: TGCGCCAGCAGCGCCGGGACACCCGCCGGGGAGCAGTACTTC. Translating it yields CASSAGTPAGEQYF.